This TCR beta chain was sequenced in a study of T-cell reconstitution after alpha-beta-depleted transplantation in children (dated by TCRdb to 2016 to 2017). About the investigation overall: The study quantitatively tracked T-cell immune reconstitution after TCRalphabeta/CD19-depleted allogeneic hematopoietic cell transplantation in children using TCR repertoire profiling.

The library was prepared using PCR. The sample was run on an Illumina HiSeq 2500. TCR library preparation used molecular barcoding, with unique molecular identifiers applied to normalize quantification of the TCRbeta repertoire. TCRdb handled the public reads itself, with Q25 trimming in fastp and clone calling in MiXCR, and kept productive beta chains. Each entry is one CDR3 protein sequence, shown with its most common DNA and genes. The sample contains roughly 220,000 distinct CDR3 sequences, around 12% of them found a single time. The ten top clones hold about 2.6% of the sample. This clonotype showed up many times. Its antigen has not been determined. No base quality information exists; no much larger clone differs at one position. V trim: 5 bases; J trim: 8 bases; unmatched bases: 17. From cysteine to phenylalanine, the CDR3 is 17 amino acids long. Just the 51-base CDR3 DNA is kept, in frame starting at base 1. Sequences DFQATT (CDR1) and SNEGSKA (CDR2) are obtained from the germline V gene (reference sequence).

This TCR came from a human donor who donated a stem cell graft to a child with acute lymphoblastic leukemia. Sequencing was performed on PBMCs from the stem cell graft donor, taken from the stem cell graft. The chain couples TRBV20-1 to TRBJ2-1, and 11 junctional nucleotides match TRBD2. The CDR3 here reads CSAGKGFVAGGNYEQFF. The sequenced DNA: TGCAGTGCTGGGAAAGGGTTTGTAGCGGGAGGGAACTATGAGCAGTTCTTC.